The rows below give T cell receptor beta chains drawn from one sample of a study of T cell repertoires in cytomegalovirus infection. TCRdb called the reads again in MiXCR, with one record for every CDR3 protein. The sample records approximately 1,000,000 distinct CDR3 sequences, around 32% being singletons. These receptors lack a known antigen. The input for sequencing was cultured CD8+ T cells from PBMCs, taken from culture after CMV antigen stimulation. The origin of the receptors is a human donor in good health (CMV status not recorded). Some clones in this sample may be carry-over from other donors' samples. Both conserved end residues are part of each CDR3. A D gene is named only where the DNA matches it firmly. Part of the rows lack a size; the others show once, few, many or a class for expanded clones.

abundance: -
v_gene: TRBV6-5
j_gene: TRBJ1-1
d_gene: -
CDR3nt: TGTGCCAGCAGTTACTTAACGGGACATTTTACTGAAGCTTTCTTT
CDR3aa: CASSYLTGHFTEAFF

abundance: few
v_gene: TRBV6-2/TRBV6-3
j_gene: TRBJ2-1
d_gene: -
CDR3nt: TGTGCCAGCAATTCGAGATATCCCTACAATGAGCAGTTCTTC
CDR3aa: CASNSRYPYNEQFF

abundance: -
v_gene: TRBV6-1
j_gene: TRBJ1-1
d_gene: -
CDR3nt: TGTGCCAGCAGTGAGCCCCTGGGCACTGAAGCTTTCTTT
CDR3aa: CASSEPLGTEAFF

abundance: -
v_gene: TRBV6-4
j_gene: TRBJ1-2
d_gene: -
CDR3nt: TGTGCCAGCAGTGACTTTGAGGGCCAGGGCTACACCTTC
CDR3aa: CASSDFEGQGYTF

abundance: -
v_gene: TRBV27
j_gene: TRBJ1-2
d_gene: -
CDR3nt: TGTGCCAGAGCCGAAGGCCTAAACTATGGCTACACCTTC
CDR3aa: CARAEGLNYGYTF

abundance: -
v_gene: TRBV27
j_gene: TRBJ2-2
d_gene: -
CDR3nt: TGTGCCAGCAGTTTACTGACTGCTTGGGGTCCCGGGGAGCTGTTTTTT
CDR3aa: CASSLLTAWGPGELFF

abundance: many
v_gene: TRBV7-8
j_gene: TRBJ1-4
d_gene: -
CDR3nt: TGTGCCAGCAGCTTAGCTGGGACATCACATAATGAAAAACTGTTTTTT
CDR3aa: CASSLAGTSHNEKLFF

abundance: once
v_gene: TRBV7-6
j_gene: TRBJ1-2
d_gene: -
CDR3nt: TGTGTCAGCAGCTTAGACCAGGGCTACACCTTC
CDR3aa: CVSSLDQGYTF

abundance: few
v_gene: TRBV12-3/TRBV12-4
j_gene: TRBJ1-1
d_gene: -
CDR3nt: TGTGCCAGCAGTTTAATATGGGATAGTCACACTGAAGCTTTCTTT
CDR3aa: CASSLIWDSHTEAFF

abundance: few
v_gene: TRBV2
j_gene: TRBJ1-2
d_gene: -
CDR3nt: TGTGCCAGTTTAGGGGAGGGAGTCCCATATGGCTACACCTTC
CDR3aa: CASLGEGVPYGYTF

abundance: many
v_gene: TRBV7-6
j_gene: TRBJ2-1
d_gene: -
CDR3nt: TGTGCCAGCAGCTTAGTCCCAAATCACAATGAGCAGTTCTTC
CDR3aa: CASSLVPNHNEQFF

abundance: -
v_gene: TRBV6-6
j_gene: TRBJ2-7
d_gene: TRBD2
CDR3nt: TGTGCCAGCAGTTACCAGCGGGGGGCGGTCTACGAGCAGTACTTC
CDR3aa: CASSYQRGAVYEQYF

abundance: many
v_gene: TRBV24-1
j_gene: TRBJ1-1
d_gene: TRBD1
CDR3nt: TGTGCCACCAGTGATTTCGACAGGGGGGAAGAAACTGAAGCTTTCTTT
CDR3aa: CATSDFDRGEETEAFF

abundance: few
v_gene: TRBV9
j_gene: TRBJ2-2
d_gene: -
CDR3nt: TGTGCCAGCAGCGTACCCTACACCGGGGAGCTGTTTTTT
CDR3aa: CASSVPYTGELFF

abundance: -
v_gene: TRBV5-4
j_gene: TRBJ2-2
d_gene: TRBD1
CDR3nt: TGTGCCAGCAGCTCCTGGACAGGGGGGGTCACCGGGGAGCTGTTTTTT
CDR3aa: CASSSWTGGVTGELFF

abundance: -
v_gene: TRBV4-3
j_gene: TRBJ2-5
d_gene: -
CDR3nt: TGCGCCAGCAGCCAAGCGTACTGGACAGAGGGTCAAGAGACCCAGTACTTC
CDR3aa: CASSQAYWTEGQETQYF

abundance: -
v_gene: TRBV12-3/TRBV12-4
j_gene: TRBJ1-5
d_gene: -
CDR3nt: TGTGCCAGCAGTTTCAGTGGGTCTTTCCAGCAGCCCCAGCATTTT
CDR3aa: CASSFSGSFQQPQHF

abundance: few
v_gene: TRBV12-3/TRBV12-4
j_gene: TRBJ1-2
d_gene: -
CDR3nt: TGTGCCAGCAGTTTTCTAGTGTTCTATGGCTACACCTTC
CDR3aa: CASSFLVFYGYTF

abundance: -
v_gene: TRBV29-1
j_gene: TRBJ2-7
d_gene: TRBD1
CDR3nt: TGCAGCGTTGAAGACAATGGACAGGGTTACGAGCAGTACTTC
CDR3aa: CSVEDNGQGYEQYF

abundance: few
v_gene: TRBV19
j_gene: TRBJ1-6
d_gene: TRBD1
CDR3nt: TGTGCCAGTAGTATAAATGACAGGGGTGCACCCCTCCACTTT
CDR3aa: CASSINDRGAPLHF

abundance: few
v_gene: TRBV6-2/TRBV6-3
j_gene: TRBJ2-1
d_gene: TRBD2
CDR3nt: TGTGCCAGCAGCCTGCGGGGGGGATTCTACAATGAGCAGTTCTTC
CDR3aa: CASSLRGGFYNEQFF

abundance: few
v_gene: TRBV7-9
j_gene: TRBJ2-1
d_gene: -
CDR3nt: TGTGCCAGCAGCTCTCCATCGGGACCATTCTATGAGCAGTTCTTC
CDR3aa: CASSSPSGPFYEQFF

abundance: -
v_gene: TRBV10-3
j_gene: TRBJ1-5
d_gene: TRBD1
CDR3nt: TGTGCCATCAGTGAGTCATGGACAGGGGGCGATCAGCCCCAGCATTTT
CDR3aa: CAISESWTGGDQPQHF

abundance: -
v_gene: TRBV10-3
j_gene: TRBJ1-2
d_gene: -
CDR3nt: TGTGCCATCAGGGACAGAGTTCCCTATGGCTACACCTTC
CDR3aa: CAIRDRVPYGYTF

abundance: -
v_gene: TRBV4-1
j_gene: TRBJ1-1
d_gene: -
CDR3nt: TGCGCCAGCAGCCAAAGCCGACAGACGAACACTGAAGCTTTCTTT
CDR3aa: CASSQSRQTNTEAFF

abundance: many
v_gene: TRBV12-3/TRBV12-4
j_gene: TRBJ2-2
d_gene: TRBD1
CDR3nt: TGTGCCAGCAGTTTAGGGCAGGGGGCGAACACCGGGGAGCTGTTTTTT
CDR3aa: CASSLGQGANTGELFF

abundance: few
v_gene: TRBV19
j_gene: TRBJ2-6
d_gene: -
CDR3nt: TGTGCCAGTAGTATCAGGGGCGATGGGGCCAACGTCCTGACTTTC
CDR3aa: CASSIRGDGANVLTF

abundance: few
v_gene: TRBV7-8
j_gene: TRBJ2-5
d_gene: -
CDR3nt: TGTGCCAGCAGCTTGGTGGGGGGGCCGGGAGTCCCCCCGAACTTC
CDR3aa: CASSLVGGPGVPPNF

abundance: -
v_gene: TRBV4-1
j_gene: TRBJ2-5
d_gene: TRBD1
CDR3nt: TGCGCCAGCAGCCAAAGACCGGGACAGGGGGCCCGTGAGACCCAGTACTTC
CDR3aa: CASSQRPGQGARETQYF

abundance: few
v_gene: TRBV29-1
j_gene: TRBJ2-1
d_gene: TRBD2
CDR3nt: TGCAGCGTTGCGGGACTAGCGGGGGAAGTCCCCTACAATGAGCAGTTCTTC
CDR3aa: CSVAGLAGEVPYNEQFF

abundance: few
v_gene: TRBV4-3
j_gene: TRBJ1-1
d_gene: TRBD1
CDR3nt: TGCGCCAGCAGCCAACTATTACAGGGGGCGCGGACTGAAGCTTTCTTT
CDR3aa: CASSQLLQGARTEAFF

abundance: -
v_gene: TRBV7-2
j_gene: TRBJ2-3
d_gene: -
CDR3nt: TGTGCCAGCAGCGCAAGGTGGGGACAAAGCACAGATACGCAGTATTTT
CDR3aa: CASSARWGQSTDTQYF

abundance: -
v_gene: TRBV10-3
j_gene: TRBJ2-1
d_gene: -
CDR3nt: TGTGCCATCAGTGAGTTAAGAAGTCAGGGGGGTACCTACAATGAGCAGTTCTTC
CDR3aa: CAISELRSQGGTYNEQFF

abundance: -
v_gene: TRBV7-3
j_gene: TRBJ2-3
d_gene: -
CDR3nt: TGTGCCAGCAGCGCCCCGGGGGTCGACACAGATACGCAGTATTTT
CDR3aa: CASSAPGVDTDTQYF

abundance: few
v_gene: TRBV7-3
j_gene: TRBJ2-2
d_gene: TRBD2
CDR3nt: TGTGCCAGCAGCTTGACTAGCGGGGGTTATACCGGGGAGCTGTTTTTT
CDR3aa: CASSLTSGGYTGELFF

abundance: -
v_gene: TRBV6-5
j_gene: TRBJ2-1
d_gene: TRBD2
CDR3nt: TGTGCCAGCAGTTACCCGGGACTAGCGGGGGGGACGAATGAGCAGTTCTTC
CDR3aa: CASSYPGLAGGTNEQFF

abundance: -
v_gene: TRBV12-3/TRBV12-4
j_gene: TRBJ1-5
d_gene: -
CDR3nt: TGTGCCAGCAGTGACAGGCGGCTCAATCAGCCCCAGCATTTT
CDR3aa: CASSDRRLNQPQHF

abundance: -
v_gene: TRBV29-1
j_gene: TRBJ2-6
d_gene: -
CDR3nt: TGCAGCGTTGAAGACCAGGGGCCCATCGGCTCTGGGGCCAACGTCCTGACTTTC
CDR3aa: CSVEDQGPIGSGANVLTF

abundance: few
v_gene: TRBV6-1
j_gene: TRBJ2-1
d_gene: -
CDR3nt: TGTGCCAGCAGTGAAAGGGAGGTTAACAATGAGCAGTTCTTC
CDR3aa: CASSEREVNNEQFF

abundance: few
v_gene: TRBV27
j_gene: TRBJ1-4
d_gene: -
CDR3nt: TGTGCCAGCAGTGGGCAATCGGATGAAAAACTGTTTTTT
CDR3aa: CASSGQSDEKLFF

abundance: -
v_gene: TRBV6-6
j_gene: TRBJ2-7
d_gene: -
CDR3nt: TGTGCCAACAGTTACAATGGATACTACGAGCAGTACTTC
CDR3aa: CANSYNGYYEQYF